The source of this T cell receptor (beta chain) is a study of shared clonotypes between healthy human individuals. Sequencing was performed with immunoSEQ multiplex PCR; in TCRdb, only in-frame clones are kept and a portion is missing. Of 600,000 to 750,000 clones listed, about two thirds are singletons. Germline V gene lookup returns CDR1 KGHSH and CDR2 LQKENI. Trimming shortened V by 2 bases and J by 8 bases, and 13 bases separated the two germline ends. The CDR3 spans 14 residues. This receptor was identified in a woman in her twenties or thirties in good health. Sequenced input: memory CD4+ T cells sorted from blood. The subset here: CD45RA-negative fraction. V usage is TRBV18 and J usage is TRBJ2-1; D gene unclear. Here the CDR3 reads CASSPRQKVDEQFF. The CDR3, as DNA: TGTGCCAGCTCACCAAGGCAGAAGGTAGATGAGCAGTTCTTC. Full variable domain (rest looked up from reference TRBV18 and TRBJ2-1): NAGVMQNPRHLVRRRGQEARLRCSPMKGHSHVYWYRQLPEEGLKFMVYLQKENIIDESGMPKERFSAEFPKEGPSILRIQQVVRGDSAAYFCASSPRQKVDEQFFGPGTRLTVL.